This entry features one T cell receptor beta chain sequence. Its antigen remains undetermined. No base quality information exists; no much larger clone differs at one position. Each clonotype received, on average, around 10x coverage in deep resolution sequencing performed on a MiSeq, where the target depth lay between 1 in 1 million and 1 in 200,000 T cells. TCR beta libraries were generated with the immunoSEQ hsTCRB Kit. The original pipeline was this. The data were analyzed with ImmunoSEQ Analyzer and ImmunoSEQ Data Assistant, and V, D and J gene assignments followed IMGT definitions. Clonality, with values ranging from 0 to 1, was calculated as one minus the normalized Shannon entropy of productive rearrangement frequencies. Public clonotype analysis was restricted to overrepresented clonotypes comprising at least 0.05% of each patient's repertoire. Approximately 14 age-matched healthy donor repertoires from immuneACCESS were used as controls for clonality. The source is immuneACCESS, and TCRdb retained only in-frame sequences with V and J called. Part of the clones is not carried over; for the studies checked, unresolved V genes explain less than half of this, and the remainder is unexplained. The DNA was the basis for D and trimming; V, J and clone size are from that table. The sample table lists 110,000 to 150,000 clones, about 70% of them with a count of one. Around 5% of the sample comes from the top ten.

This specimen comes from a study of cytotoxic CD8 clonotypes in ibrutinib-treated CLL (dated by TCRdb to the early 2020s). About the study as a whole: The cohort was composed of 11 relapsed/refractory and around 15 treatment-naive patients; IGHV unmutated status was identified in fewer than 18 patients. Partial responses were observed in some 24 patients and complete responses in 2; after a median follow-up of 68 months, remission was maintained in around 14 patients and progression was observed in approximately twelve. The response samples were drawn at a median of approximately 11 months into treatment, with a range of about 6 to 36 months. An average of 255,043 productive templates and approximately 90,000 productive rearrangements was obtained per sample. Of the approximately 87 people in the trial, about two dozen had longitudinal samples available. Cryopreserved peripheral blood mononuclear cells were obtained prior to treatment, at the time of response, and at either disease progression or sustained remission. Every sample from remission and from progressive disease was obtained while the patients were still on ibrutinib.

Broad study findings and their caveats: Baseline clonality was found to be higher than that of age-matched healthy donors and was strongly correlated with circulating CD8+ T-cell counts. Sampling times were not matched between patients in sustained remission and patients whose disease was progressing, and lymph node repertoires were not examined. Clonality increased at ibrutinib response, stayed stable in sustained remission, and fell back toward baseline at progression. Public clonotypes were found to be uncommon and were observed to contract or remain stable during treatment; the increase in clonality was shown to reflect expansion of private clonotypes at ibrutinib response.

V loses 3 bases at its end and J loses 3 bases; junction bases beyond the gene matches: 7. CDR1 is given as SGHNT and CDR2 as YYREEE, both from the germline V gene (reference sequence). The CDR3 covers 16 residues, taking in both the cysteine and the phenylalanine. Kept here is only the CDR3 DNA, which spans 48 bases and is read in frame from base 1. The sample's time point label, decoded: around 25 months on ibrutinib. For TCR beta library preparation, 1.5 to 2.5 micrograms of genomic DNA were extracted from the cryopreserved PBMCs. Longitudinal blood samples from CLL patients receiving ibrutinib monotherapy were subjected to high-throughput TCR beta sequencing. The patients took part in an open-label, single-center phase 2 trial of ibrutinib monotherapy.

Here the chain combines TRBV5-4 and TRBJ2-1; 9 middle bases align to TRBD2. This clonotype was obtained from a human donor with chronic lymphocytic leukemia. The sequencing here drew on PBMCs, taken after 24 months of ibrutinib treatment. The DNA sequence is as follows: TGTGCCAGCAGCTCCTCTAGCGGGACTGACTACAATGAGCAGTTCTTC. This translates into CASSSSSGTDYNEQFF. Reference TRBV5-4 and TRBJ2-1 proteins supply the regions before and after the CDR3; the full variable domain is: ETGVTQSPTHLIKTRGQQVTLRCSSQSGHNTVSWYQQALGQGPQFIFQYYREEENGRGNFPPRFSGLQFPNYSSELNVNALELDDSALYLCASSSSSGTDYNEQFFGPGTRLTVL.